Following are 27 T cell receptor beta chains from one sample sequenced in a study of cytomegalovirus exposure and HLA in healthy donors. Amplification used 60 Vbeta primers and 13 Jbeta primers. The repertoire was sequenced with immunoSEQ multiplex PCR; TCRdb's copy has only in-frame clones and lacks some. The data hold around 120,000 clones, with 79% observed a single time. The sample consisted of PBMCs. These receptors were taken from a man aged 18 to 30 in good health and CMV-seronegative.

This clone appeared a few times. The rearrangement links TRBV29-1 to TRBJ1-1, with D unclear. This CDR3 region has 14 residues. Germline V lookup: CDR1 SQVTM, CDR2 ANQGSEA. V was pared by 3 bases and J by 0 bases, with 11 bases between. The CDR3 DNA reads TGCAGCGTTGACCCCCCCACAATGAACACTGAAGCTTTCTTT. It yields the protein CSVDPPTMNTEAFF.

V is TRBV28 and J is TRBJ2-2; 13 nucleotides align to TRBD2. Trimming at V came to 0 bases and at J to 5 bases, leaving 15 bases not matched to a gene. The CDR3 contains 21 residues. Looked up from germline, CDR1 is MDHEN and CDR2 is SYDVKM. The CDR3, as DNA: TGTGCCAGCAGTTTATGGAGGACTAGCGGGAGAATCGGTTGGGTAACCGGGGAGCTGTTTTTT. It codes for CASSLWRTSGRIGWVTGELFF. Full variable domain (missing parts from reference TRBV28 and TRBJ2-2): DVKVTQSSRYLVKRTGEKVFLECVQDMDHENMFWYRQDPGLGLRLIYFSYDVKMKEKGDIPEGYSVSREKKERFSLILESASTNQTSMYLCASSLWRTSGRIGWVTGELFFGEGSRLTVL.

This clone was found a few times. V gene TRBV4-2 combines with J gene TRBJ1-5; D perhaps matches TRBD1 (5 bases). Germline-derived CDR1 and CDR2 are LGHNA and YNFKEQ. Trimming took off 1 base at V and 3 bases at J, with 10 bases between the two ends. This CDR3 has 15 residues. This chain's CDR3 is CASSQGRDSNQPQHF. DNA for the CDR3: TGTGCCAGCAGCCAAGGCCGGGACTCCAATCAGCCCCAGCATTTT.

V usage is TRBV19 and J usage is TRBJ2-1; D is undetermined. Trimming took 7 bases from V and 0 from J, leaving 10 bases between them. CDR1 is LNHDA and CDR2 is SQIVND in the germline V gene (reference sequence). The CDR3 totals 14 residues. DNA of the CDR3: TGTGCCAGTACTCCTTCGGGCTCCTACAATGAGCAGTTCTTC. This sequence encodes CASTPSGSYNEQFF.

The genes are TRBV27 and TRBJ2-2, with 15 bases identical to TRBD2. The CDR3 loop spans 18 amino acids. Germline trimming cut 6 bases from V and 3 bases from J; bases unmatched to any gene: 8. The germline V gene has CDR1 MNHEY and CDR2 SMNVEV (reference sequence). The DNA of the CDR3 is TGTGCCAGCAGATGGGGACTAGCGGGAGGTTCGGACACCGGGGAGCTGTTTTTT. Translation gives CASRWGLAGGSDTGELFF.

The CDR3 DNA sequence: TGCGCCAGCAGCTCCCCGGGACAACCTAATGAAAAACTGTTTTTT. Residues: CASSSPGQPNEKLFF. V is TRBV5-1 and J is TRBJ1-4; tentative D call: TRBD1 (6 bases). CDR1 and CDR2 (germline): SGHRS, YFSETQ. CDR3 size: 15 residues. V was clipped by 3 bases and J by 3 bases, with 12 bases between them.

This clone has more than one count but fewer than ten. The V call is TRBV7-8, the J call TRBJ2-1, with D possibly being TRBD1 (6 bases). V shed 6 bases and J shed 10 bases, with 22 bases lying between them. Germline V gene lookup returns CDR1 SGHVS and CDR2 FQNEAQ. CDR3 size: 15 residues. Here the CDR3 DNA reads TGTGCCAGCAGAAAAGACAGGTCATCCCATAGGGAGCAGTTCTTC. This gives the protein CASRKDRSSHREQFF.

This clone has just a few counts. The chain recombines TRBV11-2 with TRBJ2-3, with 13 bases aligning to TRBD2. This CDR3 has 16 residues. Per the germline V gene, CDR1 is SGHAT and CDR2 is FQNNGV. With V trimmed by 4 bases and J by 2 bases, 3 bases remained unmatched. Written as DNA, the CDR3 is TGTGCCAGCAGCTCCGGACTAGCGGGAGTCACAGATACGCAGTATTTT. This codes for CASSSGLAGVTDTQYF.

The V gene is TRBV25-1, the J gene TRBJ2-5; 13 bases match TRBD2. Trimming cost V 7 bases and J 4 bases; bases outside gene matches: 3. Germline V gene data show CDR1 as MGHDK and CDR2 as SYGVNS. The CDR3 runs 14 residues. The CDR3 is CASTRTSGRETQYF. The CDR3 DNA sequence: TGTGCCAGCACCCGGACTAGCGGGAGAGAGACCCAGTACTTC.

This clone was observed a single time. V usage is TRBV30 and J usage is TRBJ1-4; 7 nucleotides match TRBD1. Per germline, CDR1 GTSNPN and CDR2 SVGIG (reference sequence). Unmatched junction bases numbered 13, after V lost 7 bases and J lost 8 bases. The CDR3 has 14 residues. CDR3 protein: CALRTGEGWEKLFF. CDR3 coding DNA: TGTGCCTTAAGAACAGGGGAAGGGTGGGAAAAACTGTTTTTT.

The chain employs TRBV11-1 and TRBJ2-7; perhaps TRBD1 as D (7 bases). This CDR3 has 13 amino acids. V was pared by 8 bases and J by 3 bases, with 14 bases between. CDR1 is SGHAT, CDR2 FQDESV, per germline (reference sequence). The CDR3 protein is CASAGQRGYEQYF. The CDR3 DNA reads as TGTGCCAGCGCGGGACAGAGGGGCTACGAGCAGTACTTC.

This sequence joins TRBV30 and TRBJ1-5, with 7 positions matching TRBD1. There are 12 residues in the CDR3. Germline CDR1 GTSNPN, CDR2 SVGIG (reference sequence). V was clipped by 1 base and J by 9 bases; unmatched bases: 3. CDR3 sequence: CAWSAQGPPQHF. In DNA, the CDR3 is TGTGCCTGGAGTGCACAGGGGCCGCCCCAGCATTTT. Complete variable domain (other parts from reference TRBV30 and TRBJ1-5): SQTIHQWPATLVQPVGSPLSLECTVEGTSNPNLYWYRQAAGRGLQLLFYSVGIGQISSEVPQNLSASRPQDRQFILSSKKLLLSDSGFYLCAWSAQGPPQHFGDGTRLSIL.

A few counts support this clone. V gene TRBV25-1 combines with J gene TRBJ2-2; D uncertain. Germline V lookup: CDR1 MGHDK, CDR2 SYGVNS. Trimming took off 3 bases at V and 2 bases at J, with 13 bases between the two ends. There are 16 residues in the CDR3. The CDR3 reads CASSDPVQRNTGELFF. In DNA, the CDR3 is TGTGCCAGCAGTGATCCGGTCCAAAGAAACACCGGGGAGCTGTTTTTT.

The V and J genes are TRBV6-1 and TRBJ1-2; 10 bases agree with TRBD1. The J segment lost 6 bases and the V segment lost 6 bases, leaving 4 bases of the junction unmatched. The CDR3 runs to 13 residues. CDR1 and CDR2 from the germline V gene are MNHNS and SASEGT. The CDR3 nucleotides are TGTGCCAGCAGCCGACAGGGGGCCGATGGCTACACCTTC. It codes for CASSRQGADGYTF.

The chain is built from TRBV7-3 and TRBJ2-2; D not certain. Germline V gene data show CDR1 as SGHTA and CDR2 as FQGTGA. This CDR3 region has 12 residues. V lost 6 bases and J 5 bases, leaving 7 bases between the germline ends. This chain's CDR3 is CASSMRTGELFF. The CDR3 DNA sequence: TGTGCCAGCAGTATGAGAACCGGGGAGCTGTTTTTT.

The V call is TRBV6-4, the J call TRBJ2-3; 9 bases fit TRBD2. The CDR3 spans 13 residues. V lost 5 bases, J lost 4 bases, and 1 base stayed unmatched. Germline lookup yields CDR1 MRHNA and CDR2 SNTAGT. Here the CDR3 reads CASSLAGSDTQYF. The CDR3 nucleotides read TGTGCCAGCAGTCTAGCGGGGTCAGATACGCAGTATTTT.

The chain couples TRBV7-3 to TRBJ1-2, with 8 bases fitting TRBD1. Trimming removed 0 bases from V and 2 bases from J; junction bases left unmatched: 5. In germline, CDR1 is SGHTA, CDR2 FQGTGA. The CDR3 extends over 16 amino acids. CDR3 loop: CASSLTAGQENYGYTF. The CDR3 DNA sequence: TGTGCCAGCAGCTTAACGGCGGGACAGGAAAACTATGGCTACACCTTC.

The CDR3 coding sequence is TGTGCCAGCAGCTCAGACTTGTCACTAGCGGAGAGCACAGATACGCAGTATTTT. Translating gives CASSSDLSLAESTDTQYF. V usage is TRBV13 and J usage is TRBJ2-3, with 8 positions matching TRBD2. The length of the CDR3 is 18 residues. V was pared by 4 bases and J by 0 bases, with 12 bases of the junction left unmatched. Germline V gene data show CDR1 as PRHDT and CDR2 as FYEKMQ (reference sequence).

This clone was seen only once. The chain joins TRBV9 to TRBJ1-2; 9 bases match TRBD1. The junction had 4 bases not matched to a gene; V was cut back by 3 bases and J by 7 bases. The CDR3 totals 13 residues. Germline lookup yields CDR1 SGDLS and CDR2 YYNGEE. As DNA, the CDR3 is TGTGCCAGCAGCGCACAGGGGGCGGGTGGCTACACCTTC. Its translation is CASSAQGAGGYTF.

This clone was detected only a few times. The J gene is TRBJ2-7, the V gene TRBV6-5; 7 nucleotides align to TRBD1. The V gene's germline CDR1 is MNHEY and CDR2 SVGAGI. This CDR3 region has 15 residues. Trimming removed 2 bases from V and 2 bases from J; junction bases left unmatched: 6. CDR3 bases: TGTGCCAGCAGTTACACCGACAGGGCGACCTACGAGCAGTACTTC. It specifies CASSYTDRATYEQYF.

This chain connects TRBV28 to TRBJ2-2; 12 positions match TRBD1. The CDR3 is made up of 18 amino acids. J gave up 6 bases and V 4 bases, and 12 bases lay outside the gene matches. Per germline, CDR1 MDHEN and CDR2 SYDVKM. CDR3 residues: CASSSRVRDRGPAGELFF. The CDR3 nucleotides are TGTGCCAGCAGTTCCCGTGTTCGGGACAGGGGGCCCGCCGGGGAGCTGTTTTTT. Based on the CDR3 plus reference TRBV28 and TRBJ2-2, the full variable domain is DVKVTQSSRYLVKRTGEKVFLECVQDMDHENMFWYRQDPGLGLRLIYFSYDVKMKEKGDIPEGYSVSREKKERFSLILESASTNQTSMYLCASSSRVRDRGPAGELFFGEGSRLTVL.

V is TRBV18 and J is TRBJ1-5, with 10 bases matching TRBD1. The ends lost 5 bases at V and 4 bases at J; junction bases unmatched: 8. This CDR3 contains 16 residues. CDR1 and CDR2 from the germline V gene are KGHSH and LQKENI. For the CDR3, the DNA is TGTGCCAGCTCAACGAGGGGACAGGGGTGGAATCAGCCCCAGCATTTT. This gives the protein CASSTRGQGWNQPQHF.

The chain joins TRBV5-6 to TRBJ2-7, with D possibly being TRBD1 (6 bases). Germline values: CDR1 SGHDT, CDR2 YYEEEE. V was trimmed by 1 base and J by 7 bases, leaving 12 bases between them. There are 13 residues in the CDR3. The CDR3 coding sequence is TGTGCCAGCAGCTTGCCAACCAGGGGTGAGCAGTACGTC. Amino acid sequence: CASSLPTRGEQYV.

V and J are TRBV19 and TRBJ2-2; 8 bases are shared with TRBD1. The CDR3 spans 19 residues. V was clipped by 7 bases and J by 0 bases; unmatched bases: 16. Per the germline V gene, CDR1 is LNHDA and CDR2 is SQIVND (reference sequence). This CDR3 is CASNTDYSGRGPNTGELFF. CDR3 DNA sequence: TGTGCCAGTAACACCGACTACTCGGGCAGGGGGCCGAACACCGGGGAGCTGTTTTTT.

V and J are TRBV5-4 and TRBJ2-2, with TRBD2 matching 9 bases. V lost 3 bases and J lost 5; bases outside the gene matches: 5. CDR1 is SGHNT and CDR2 is YYREEE in the germline V gene (reference sequence). The CDR3 extends over 15 amino acids. The CDR3 is CASSSLAGQTGELFF. Written as DNA, the CDR3 is TGTGCCAGCAGCTCCCTAGCGGGACAAACCGGGGAGCTGTTTTTT.

The gene calls are TRBV6-5 and TRBJ1-5; 7 nucleotides agree with TRBD1. Germline V lookup: CDR1 MNHEY, CDR2 SVGAGI. The V gene end was trimmed by 5 bases and the J gene end by 5 bases; junction bases not matched to a gene: 6. CDR3 length: 14 amino acids. The CDR3 DNA follows: TGTGCCAGCAGTACTCTAGGGGGCCATCAGCCCCAGCATTTT. Translating gives CASSTLGGHQPQHF.

This clone was counted between two and nine times. The chain recombines TRBV27 with TRBJ1-5; D unclear. There are 18 residues in the CDR3. Germline V gene data show CDR1 as MNHEY and CDR2 as SMNVEV (reference sequence). V lost 5 bases to trimming and J lost 1 base, with 21 bases between them. As DNA, the CDR3 is TGTGCCAGCAGTCCCATAAAGATGGGCAGCAAGAGCAATCAGCCCCAGCATTTT. Encoded protein: CASSPIKMGSKSNQPQHF.